This TCR beta chain was found in a study of blood T cell repertoires in COVID-19. In the study overall: Both acute and convalescent COVID-19 samples were obtained from the United States, Italy and Spain. T cells, B-cell-depleted T cells, or PBMCs provided the cDNA or gDNA that served as material.

Germline V lookup: CDR1 SGHNT, CDR2 YENEEA. The CDR3 runs to 14 residues. Trimming shortened V by 1 base and J by 1 base, and 7 bases separated the two germline ends. In the study's own analysis: Reference gene primer amplification yielded estimated nucleated cell counts. Some clones are missing from TCRdb's copy, which holds only in-frame ones; the method was immunoSEQ multiplex PCR. V, J and clone size are those of that table, while D and trimming were read from the DNA. This table holds some 62,000 clones, around 80% found once. The V call is TRBV11-3, the J call TRBJ1-2, with D unresolved. Sequenced input: peripheral blood. The sequence was obtained from a man aged 55 to 70 with COVID-19, enrolled during active disease. The CDR3 loop is CASSLGQVNYGYTF. The CDR3, as DNA: TGTGCCAGCAGCTTAGGGCAGGTTAACTATGGCTACACCTTC.